The 10 T cell receptor gamma chains in this list originate from one sample, sequenced in a study of gamma delta lymphoproliferative disorders and STAT genes. The receptor sequences were amplified from genomic DNA of peripheral blood mononuclear cells. TCRdb made new clone calls on the multiplex PCR reads using CATT. The table shows some 2,300 gamma-chain clones, with approximately 19% occurring only once. Sequenced: blood. These TCRs come from a human donor with gamma-delta T-cell large granular lymphocyte leukemia.

The table lists this clone with a few counts. CDR3 in amino acids: CATWDVNRAGNGDKKLF. The CDR3 nucleotides are TGTGCCACCTGGGATGTAAATAGGGCGGGGAATGGGGATAAGAAACTCTTT. The V gene is TRGV4, the J gene TRGJ1 or TRGJ2. The J gene, absent from TCRdb, was called here by matching the DNA to germline. Germline trimming cut 2 bases from V and 8 bases from J; bases unmatched to any gene: 21. This CDR3 has 17 residues. Germline loops: CDR1 EGSTGY, CDR2 YDSYTSSV.

Note on this clone: No DNA is shown, since the ends of the CDR3 on it are uncertain; the CDR3 is the one TCRdb lists. The J gene has no call, while the V gene is TRGV8. Counting both end residues, the CDR3 totals 20 amino acids. Looked up from germline, CDR1 is VENAVY and CDR2 is YDSYNSRV. CDR3 residues: CATWVPRIIIRNSLAVEQHF.

Worth noting for this clone: The sample carries other DNA sequences with the same CDR3. V is TRGV2 and J is TRGJ1 or TRGJ2. The J gene is not listed in TCRdb, so it was assigned here from a DNA match to germline. The ends lost 0 bases at V and 8 bases at J; junction bases unmatched: 4. The CDR3 runs 12 residues. Per germline, CDR1 EGSNGY and CDR2 YDSYNSKV. CDR3 residues: CATWDGQDKKLF. DNA of the CDR3: TGTGCCACCTGGGACGGGCAAGATAAGAAACTCTTT.

The sample holds a few counts of this clone. The chain is built from TRGV4 and TRGJ1 or TRGJ2. No J gene was available from TCRdb, and it was assigned here by a germline match of the DNA. With V trimmed by 4 bases and J by 3 bases, 15 bases remained unmatched. The CDR3 length is 16 residues. The germline gives CDR1 EGSTGY, CDR2 YDSYTSSV. The CDR3 loop is CATWDGLTDFYYKKLF. Written as DNA, the CDR3 is TGTGCCACCTGGGACGGGCTAACGGATTTTTATTATAAGAAACTCTTT.

The J gene is TRGJP1, the V gene TRGV3. TCRdb lists no J gene, so it was determined here by aligning the DNA to germline. Germline CDR1 is VTNTFY and CDR2 is YDVSTARD (reference sequence). Germline trimming cut 0 bases from V and 3 bases from J; bases unmatched to any gene: 10. This CDR3 region has 17 residues. CDR3 DNA sequence: TGTGCCACCTGGGACAGGACAGGAAAGGCCACTGGTTGGTTCAAGATATTT. As protein: CATWDRTGKATGWFKIF.

This chain connects TRGV9 to TRGJ1 or TRGJ2. Here the J gene was assigned by germline matching of the DNA, as TCRdb has none. The V gene end was trimmed by 0 bases and the J gene end by 10 bases; junction bases not matched to a gene: 12. The CDR3 is made up of 14 amino acids. The germline CDR1 and CDR2 sequences are GITISATS and ISYDGTV (reference sequence). The CDR3, as DNA: TGTGCCTTGTGGGAGGTGGGTGACTTGGGGAAGAAACTCTTT. It translates to CALWEVGDLGKKLF.

This clone was picked up a small number of times. CDR3 loop: CATWDRNSSDWIKTF. CDR3 sequence (DNA): TGTGCCACCTGGGATAGGAATAGTAGTGATTGGATCAAGACGTTT. The genes are TRGV8 and TRGJP2. TCRdb does not report a J gene; here it was assigned by matching the DNA to germline references. CDR1 is VENAVY and CDR2 is YDSYNSRV in the germline V gene. CDR3 size: 15 residues. V was clipped by 0 bases and J by 0 bases; unmatched bases: 1.

This chain joins TRGV11 and TRGJ1 or TRGJ2. TCRdb offers no J gene call, so here the DNA was matched to germline to obtain one. Being an ORF, TRGV11 has a function that is uncertain. V shed 0 bases, J shed 10 bases, and the junction held 9 bases outside the gene matches. This CDR3 spans 14 amino acids. The chain's CDR3 is CACWIRHVESKKLF. Written as DNA, the CDR3 is TGTGCCTGCTGGATTAGGCACGTAGAATCGAAGAAACTCTTT.

This clone ranks as medium-sized (0.01 to 0.1%). This chain links TRGV2 with TRGJP2. The J gene, not given by TCRdb, was assigned here from a germline match of the nucleotide sequence. The CDR3 runs 13 residues. Losses at the gene ends were 3 bases for V and 8 bases for J; bases not matched to a gene: 6. CDR1 is EGSNGY and CDR2 is YDSYNSKV in the germline V gene. CDR3 in DNA: TGTGCCACCTGGGACAACGGGGATTGGATCAAGACGTTT. Amino acids: CATWDNGDWIKTF.

V usage is TRGV4 and J usage is TRGJ1 or TRGJ2. Here the J gene came from matching the DNA to germline, since TCRdb omits it. The CDR3 is made up of 14 amino acids. Germline-derived CDR1 and CDR2 are EGSTGY and YDSYTSSV. V dropped 9 bases and J dropped 0; count of bases not matched to a gene: 11. CDR3 coding DNA: TGTGCCACCGTATCCTCTTTGAATTATTATAAGAAACTCTTT. This encodes CATVSSLNYYKKLF.